The 8 T cell receptor beta chains below all came from one sample that was sequenced in a study of CD4 T cells in relation to SARS-CoV-2 and coronaviruses. The data were produced by immunoSEQ multiplex PCR, yet TCRdb's version contains in-frame clones alone and is incomplete. The table lists about 29,000 clones, roughly 78% of them singletons. Before the COVID-19 pandemic, during about 2010-2018, CD4+ T cells were taken from unexposed donors. Isolation of CD4+ T cells took place after nine to ten days in culture. The antigens of these receptors remain unknown. The sample comprised CD4+ T cells from PBMCs, cultured in vitro. The source of these receptors is a human donor in good health.

The rearrangement links TRBV5-1 to TRBJ2-1, with 13 positions matching TRBD2. J lost 1 base, V lost 1 base, and 14 bases had no gene match. The CDR3 runs to 21 residues. Germline V lookup: CDR1 SGHRS, CDR2 YFSETQ. The CDR3 region has the DNA TGCGCCAGCAGCTTGTGGGGAGCCGGGACTAGCGGGATAGGGTCCTACAATGAGCAGTTCTTC. Translating gives CASSLWGAGTSGIGSYNEQFF.

The gene calls are TRBV27 and TRBJ1-1; possible D gene TRBD1, 6 bases. Germline loops: CDR1 MNHEY, CDR2 SMNVEV (reference sequence). The CDR3 is 16 amino acids. Trimming removed 5 bases at V and 1 base at J, with 17 bases between. CDR3 protein: CASSQNSGQRNTEAFF. Written as DNA, the CDR3 is TGTGCCAGCAGTCAAAACTCGGGACAAAGGAACACTGAAGCTTTCTTT.

The chain carries TRBV7-2 and TRBJ1-2; D unresolved. Germline V gene lookup returns CDR1 SGHTA and CDR2 FQGNSA. The CDR3 totals 16 residues. The ends were cut back, 5 bases at V and 0 bases at J, with 16 bases in the middle. The CDR3 sequence: CASSSTGSPANYGYTF. The CDR3 region has the DNA TGTGCCAGCAGCAGTACGGGGTCGCCAGCTAACTATGGCTACACCTTC.

The genes are TRBV5-1 and TRBJ1-2, with D possibly matching TRBD1 (6 bases). There are 13 residues in the CDR3. Trimming left V 3 bases short and J 6 bases short, with 12 bases between. The germline gives CDR1 SGHRS, CDR2 YFSETQ. The CDR3 spells CASSWNGQNGYTF. CDR3 in DNA: TGCGCCAGCAGCTGGAACGGACAGAATGGCTACACCTTC.

This chain links TRBV6-2 or TRBV6-3 with TRBJ1-2, with 7 positions matching TRBD1. Trimming removed 2 bases from V and 5 bases from J; junction bases left unmatched: 8. Germline assignment: CDR1 MNHEY and CDR2 SVGEGT. This CDR3 contains 15 residues. CDR3 sequence (DNA): TGTGCCAGCAGTTACCCCGGCAGGGGGTCGTATGGCTACACCTTC. Translating gives CASSYPGRGSYGYTF.

This chain uses TRBV4-2 with TRBJ2-5; the match to TRBD1 covers 8 bases. The CDR3 runs to 15 residues. The junction had 3 bases not matched to a gene; V was cut back by 1 base and J by 2 bases. Germline CDR1 is LGHNA and CDR2 is YNFKEQ. CDR3 region: CASSQGNRGQETQYF. The CDR3 DNA sequence: TGTGCCAGCAGCCAAGGTAACAGGGGGCAAGAGACCCAGTACTTC.

This rearrangement joins TRBV12-5 to TRBJ1-5; D ambiguous. The V and J ends lost 0 bases and 0 bases respectively, with 6 bases between them. Per germline, CDR1 LGHNT and CDR2 FRNRAP. The CDR3 contains 15 residues. The CDR3 sequence: CASGLVWDSNQPQHF. The CDR3 DNA sequence: TGTGCTAGTGGTTTGGTGTGGGATAGCAATCAGCCCCAGCATTTT.

V is TRBV24-1 and J is TRBJ2-5; TRBD1 aligns across 11 bases. Trimming took 9 bases from V and 7 from J; bases not matched to a gene: 9. The germline CDR1 and CDR2 sequences are KGHDR and SFDVKD. The CDR3 has 14 amino acids. The CDR3 bases are TGTGCCACCTTTGGGGACAGGGGGTCTCGGACCCAGTACTTC. Its translation is CATFGDRGSRTQYF.